The 12 T cell receptor beta chains below all came from one sample that was sequenced in a study of shared clonotypes between healthy human individuals. Naive CD8 cells lacked CD45RO, underwent positive selection for CCR7 and left out terminally differentiated effector memory CD45RA+ cells. Generated by immunoSEQ multiplex PCR, the TCRdb table keeps only in-frame clones and is missing some. The repertoire holds some 2.1 million clones, roughly 94% seen once, with about 1.1% in the top ten. The sequenced sample consisted of naive CD8+ T cells sorted from blood. The receptors come from a man between 18 and 35 years old in good health.

In DNA form, the CDR3 reads TGTGCCTGGAGTGCAACAGGGGATATGAACACTGAAGCTTTCTTT. It is translated as CAWSATGDMNTEAFF. This chain links TRBV30 with TRBJ1-1, with 7 bases aligning to TRBD1. The V gene end was trimmed by 1 base and the J gene end by 0 bases; junction bases not matched to a gene: 5. Germline V gives CDR1 GTSNPN, CDR2 SVGIG (reference sequence). The CDR3 is 15 amino acids.

Turning to this clone: This sample includes further DNA sequences coding for the same CDR3. The genes are TRBV30 and TRBJ2-2; possibly TRBD1 for D (6 bases). Germline CDR1 and CDR2: GTSNPN and SVGIG (reference sequence). The length of the CDR3 is 13 residues. Trimming removed 5 bases from V and 1 base from J, with 8 bases in between. CDR3 in amino acids: CAWSTGNTGELFF. The CDR3 DNA sequence: TGTGCCTGGTCGACAGGGAACACCGGGGAGCTGTTTTTT.

The V gene is TRBV5-4, the J gene TRBJ1-2; D unclear. Germline CDR1 reads SGHNT; CDR2 reads YYREEE (reference sequence). The ends were cut back, 3 bases at V and 8 bases at J, with 11 bases in the middle. The CDR3 sequence is 12 residues long. The CDR3 spells CASSSPPVGYTF. The CDR3 DNA follows: TGTGCCAGCAGCTCGCCCCCGGTCGGCTACACCTTC. The full variable domain, in which reference TRBV5-4 and TRBJ1-2 provide the parts outside the CDR3, is ETGVTQSPTHLIKTRGQQVTLRCSSQSGHNTVSWYQQALGQGPQFIFQYYREEENGRGNFPPRFSGLQFPNYSSELNVNALELDDSALYLCASSSPPVGYTFGSGTRLTVV.

This chain connects TRBV27 to TRBJ1-5; 8 bases match TRBD1. This CDR3 region has 15 residues. Germline trimming cut 6 bases from V and 2 bases from J; bases unmatched to any gene: 6. Germline values: CDR1 MNHEY, CDR2 SMNVEV (reference sequence). Here the CDR3 reads CASSIDRGGNQPQHF. The DNA for the CDR3 is TGTGCCAGCAGCATCGACAGGGGCGGCAATCAGCCCCAGCATTTT.

V gene TRBV7-9 combines with J gene TRBJ2-3; 8 nucleotides line up with TRBD1. The CDR3 consists of 14 residues. Germline V gene sequence: CDR1 SEHNR, CDR2 FQNEAQ (reference sequence). V was clipped by 5 bases and J by 2 bases; unmatched bases: 3. CDR3 sequence (DNA): TGTGCCAGCAGCCCGGGACAGGTCACAGATACGCAGTATTTT. Its protein product is CASSPGQVTDTQYF.

V and J are TRBV13 and TRBJ1-2, with D maybe TRBD1 (5 bases). Germline assignment: CDR1 PRHDT and CDR2 FYEKMQ (reference sequence). Deletions cut 2 bases from V and 5 bases from J, with 6 bases between. CDR3 length: 12 amino acids. CDR3 amino acids: CASSLSGYGYTF. The CDR3 coding sequence is TGTGCCAGCAGCTTATCAGGGTATGGCTACACCTTC.

The chain joins TRBV18 to TRBJ1-1; tentative D call: TRBD1 (5 bases). The CDR3 has 14 amino acids. Germline assignment: CDR1 KGHSH and CDR2 LQKENI. The V end lost 4 bases, the J end lost 8 bases, and 17 bases lay between the germline ends. In DNA form, the CDR3 reads TGTGCCAGCTCACTTTCCGGGACGGTGACCGAAGCTTTCTTT. Translating it yields CASSLSGTVTEAFF. The whole variable domain, remainder taken from reference TRBV18 and TRBJ1-1, is NAGVMQNPRHLVRRRGQEARLRCSPMKGHSHVYWYRQLPEEGLKFMVYLQKENIIDESGMPKERFSAEFPKEGPSILRIQQVVRGDSAAYFCASSLSGTVTEAFFGQGTRLTVV.

The chain joins TRBV5-1 to TRBJ1-3, with TRBD1 matching 10 bases. J lost 8 bases, V lost 4 bases, and 15 bases had no gene match. This CDR3 contains 17 residues. Germline CDR1 SGHRS, CDR2 YFSETQ. CDR3 DNA sequence: TGCGCCAGCAGCCCAAGGTTGACAGGGGGCGCAGGGGACACCATATATTTT. Translating it yields CASSPRLTGGAGDTIYF.

The V gene is TRBV14, the J gene TRBJ1-1, with D maybe TRBD1 (5 bases). This CDR3 has 13 amino acids. CDR1 is SGHDN and CDR2 is FVKESK in the germline V gene. V shed 3 bases and J shed 4 bases, with 9 bases lying between them. The CDR3 here is CASSQWGSTEAFF. The DNA for the CDR3 is TGTGCCAGCAGCCAGTGGGGGAGCACTGAAGCTTTCTTT.

The chain employs TRBV4-2 and TRBJ1-2; 8 positions agree with TRBD1. With 4 bases clipped from V and 3 bases from J, the junction kept 10 bases outside the gene matches. The germline CDR1 and CDR2 sequences are LGHNA and YNFKEQ. CDR3 length: 16 amino acids. The CDR3 region has the DNA TGTGCCAGCAGCCCCCTTTTTACAGGGGGATACTATGGCTACACCTTC. Its protein is CASSPLFTGGYYGYTF.

The sample holds one count of this clone. This rearrangement joins TRBV29-1 to TRBJ2-1; 7 bases are a match to TRBD2. From germline, CDR1 is SQVTM and CDR2 ANQGSEA. This CDR3 spans 15 amino acids. The V gene end was trimmed by 3 bases and the J gene end by 5 bases; junction bases not matched to a gene: 10. The DNA for the CDR3 is TGCAGCGTTGAGGAGGCGGCTAGCGGTGACAATGAGCAGTTCTTC. This codes for CSVEEAASGDNEQFF.

The chain is built from TRBV27 and TRBJ2-1; 11 positions agree with TRBD2. The germline V gene has CDR1 MNHEY and CDR2 SMNVEV (reference sequence). The V and J ends lost 6 bases and 4 bases, in that order; junction bases with no gene match: 5. The CDR3 runs to 15 residues. The chain's CDR3 is CASSLAGGGYNEQFF. CDR3 nucleotides: TGTGCCAGCAGCCTAGCGGGGGGCGGGTACAATGAGCAGTTCTTC.